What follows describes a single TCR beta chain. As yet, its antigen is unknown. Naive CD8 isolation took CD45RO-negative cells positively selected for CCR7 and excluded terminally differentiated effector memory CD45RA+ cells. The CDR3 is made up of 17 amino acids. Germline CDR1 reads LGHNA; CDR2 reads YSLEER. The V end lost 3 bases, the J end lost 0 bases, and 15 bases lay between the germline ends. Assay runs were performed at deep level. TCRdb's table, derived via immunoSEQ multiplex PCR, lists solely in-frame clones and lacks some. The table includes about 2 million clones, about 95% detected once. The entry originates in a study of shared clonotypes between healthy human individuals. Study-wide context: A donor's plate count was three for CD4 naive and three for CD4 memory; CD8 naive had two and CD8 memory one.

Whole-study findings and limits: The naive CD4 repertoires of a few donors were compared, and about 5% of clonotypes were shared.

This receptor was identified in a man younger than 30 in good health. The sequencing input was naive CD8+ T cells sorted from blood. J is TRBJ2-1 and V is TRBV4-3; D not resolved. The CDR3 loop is CASSHDDWTSSYNEQFF. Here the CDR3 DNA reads TGCGCCAGCAGCCACGACGACTGGACGAGCTCCTACAATGAGCAGTTCTTC.